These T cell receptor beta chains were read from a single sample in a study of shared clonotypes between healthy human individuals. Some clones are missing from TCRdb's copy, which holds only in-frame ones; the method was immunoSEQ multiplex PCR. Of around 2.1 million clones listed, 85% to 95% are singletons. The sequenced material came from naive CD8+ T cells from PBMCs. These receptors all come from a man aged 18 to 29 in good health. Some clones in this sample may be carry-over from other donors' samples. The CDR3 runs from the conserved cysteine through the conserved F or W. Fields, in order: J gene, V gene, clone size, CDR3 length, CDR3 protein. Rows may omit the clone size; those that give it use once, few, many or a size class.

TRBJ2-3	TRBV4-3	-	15	CASSQDGRLYDTQYF
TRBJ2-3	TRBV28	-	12	CASSLPSDTQYF
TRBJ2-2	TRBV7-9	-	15	CASSDDHFNTGELFF
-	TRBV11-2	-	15	CASSWGTSGPYEQYF
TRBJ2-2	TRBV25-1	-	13	CASSEVYTGELFF
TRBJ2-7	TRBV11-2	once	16	CASSSGTSGRNYEQYF
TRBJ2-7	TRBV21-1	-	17	CATSTGTGGYYCGEQYF
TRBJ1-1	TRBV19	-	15	CASSETGRVNTEAFF
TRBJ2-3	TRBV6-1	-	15	CASSEWPGSTDTQYF
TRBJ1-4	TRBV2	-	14	CASTNRGTLEKLFF
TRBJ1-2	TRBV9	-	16	CASSVGSGGAGYGYTF
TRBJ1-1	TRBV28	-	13	CASSAGTVTEAFF
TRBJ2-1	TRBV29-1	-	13	CSVELAAYNEQFF
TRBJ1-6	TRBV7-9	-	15	CASSLAAGLNSPLHF
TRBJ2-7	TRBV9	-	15	CASSVDGSSSYEQYF
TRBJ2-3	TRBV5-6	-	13	CASSRGLTDTQYF
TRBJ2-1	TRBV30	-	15	CAWSIWTSGYNEQFF
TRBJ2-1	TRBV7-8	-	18	CASSLSLAGGESYNEQFF
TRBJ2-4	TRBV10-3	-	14	CAISEPGGRNIQYF
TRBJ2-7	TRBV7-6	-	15	CASSPGLAGASEQYF
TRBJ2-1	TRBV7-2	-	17	CASSLEYRLAGAEEQFF
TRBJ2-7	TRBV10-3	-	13	CAISEDRVYEQYF
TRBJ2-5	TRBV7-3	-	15	CASSWFGGPQETQYF
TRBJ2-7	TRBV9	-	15	CASSVAGGPSYEQYF
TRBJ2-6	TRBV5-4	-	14	CATSSIPGANVLTF
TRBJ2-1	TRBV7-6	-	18	CASSNPTSGTSHNNEQFF
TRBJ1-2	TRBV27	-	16	CASSPTPGGSRYGYTF
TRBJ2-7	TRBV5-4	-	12	CASSLPSYEQYF
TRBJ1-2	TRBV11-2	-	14	CASSFGTSNYGYTF
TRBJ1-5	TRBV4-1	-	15	CASSQGEGGGQPQHF
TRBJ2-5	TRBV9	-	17	CASSATGTSGIQETQYF
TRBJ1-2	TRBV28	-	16	CASSALTGDLDYGYTF
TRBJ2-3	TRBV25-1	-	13	CASSGPGADTQYF
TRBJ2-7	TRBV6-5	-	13	CASSPTGYNEQYF
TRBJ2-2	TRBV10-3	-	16	CAIRTPGQGNTGELFF
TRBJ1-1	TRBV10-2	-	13	CASSIGGNTEAFF
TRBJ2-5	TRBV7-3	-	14	CASSPLERGETQYF
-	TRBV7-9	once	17	CASSTRDFSGRAYEQYF
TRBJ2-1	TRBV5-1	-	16	CASSLSRGGSYNEQFF
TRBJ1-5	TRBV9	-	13	CASSPGGNQPQHF
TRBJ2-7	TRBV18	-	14	CASSPAGGSYEQYF
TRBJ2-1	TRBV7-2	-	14	CASSFLREGWEQFF
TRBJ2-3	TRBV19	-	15	CASRPGPASTDTQYF
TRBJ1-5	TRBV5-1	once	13	CASSSSGNQPQHF
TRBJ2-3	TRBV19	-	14	CATKWLADTDTQYF
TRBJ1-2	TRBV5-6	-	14	CASSLLDRGYGYTF
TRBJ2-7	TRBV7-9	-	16	CASSGGHRDKAYEQYF
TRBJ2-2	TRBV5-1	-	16	CASSWPRDRDPGELFF
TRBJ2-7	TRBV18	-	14	CASSSITSVYEQYF
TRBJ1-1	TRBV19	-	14	CASSNRGQGTEAFF
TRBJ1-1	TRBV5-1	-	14	CASSFKGMNTEAFF
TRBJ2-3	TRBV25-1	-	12	CASSGSGDTQYF
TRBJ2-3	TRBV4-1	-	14	CASSQGTNFDTQYF